This T cell receptor (beta chain) was recorded in a study of CD4+ T cells in melanoma. Study-wide findings and caveats: CD8+ T cell, macrophage and B cell function reportedly correlated with neoantigen-specific CD4+ T cells. In melanoma, neoantigen-specific CD4+ T cells reportedly differed in differentiation state.

Comments on this clone: Its antigen is undetermined.

Assay: immunoSEQ multiplex PCR; the TCRdb copy retains only in-frame clones and omits some. The sample lists roughly 15,000 clones; 70% to 80% were seen once. With 6 bases removed from V and 7 bases from J, the gap between germline ends came to 19 bases. The CDR3 covers 15 residues. Germline assignment: CDR1 MNHEY and CDR2 SMNVEV (reference sequence). The chain recombines TRBV27 with TRBJ2-1; D may be TRBD2 (5 bases). The clonotype originates from a human donor with melanoma. Sequencing was performed on cells from a culture (not recorded whether cultured in vitro). The CDR3 region has the DNA TGTGCCAGCAGCCCCACTAGAGCCCGAGGAAATGAGCAGTTCTTC. Encoded protein: CASSPTRARGNEQFF.